This TCR beta chain was sequenced during a study of blood T cell repertoires in COVID-19. Per germline, CDR1 SGHNT and CDR2 YYREEE (reference sequence). This CDR3 is 14 amino acids long. Deletions cut 9 bases from V and 3 bases from J, with 16 bases between. The table lists this clone with a count of one. As originally analysed: Estimated nucleated cell counts came from reference gene primer amplification. Here immunoSEQ multiplex PCR was the method, and the copy in TCRdb shows in-frame clones only, minus some. That table gives V, J and clone size, and the DNA gave D and trimming. The sample yields under 450,000 clones, about nine tenths seen once.

Specimen: peripheral blood. The J gene is TRBJ1-3, the V gene TRBV5-4; D might be TRBD1 (6 bases). This TCR was recovered from a woman aged 50 to 60 with COVID-19, enrolled during active disease. The CDR3 DNA is TGTGCCATCCACCCTCAGGGGCTTGGAAACACCATATATTTT. Amino acids: CAIHPQGLGNTIYF.